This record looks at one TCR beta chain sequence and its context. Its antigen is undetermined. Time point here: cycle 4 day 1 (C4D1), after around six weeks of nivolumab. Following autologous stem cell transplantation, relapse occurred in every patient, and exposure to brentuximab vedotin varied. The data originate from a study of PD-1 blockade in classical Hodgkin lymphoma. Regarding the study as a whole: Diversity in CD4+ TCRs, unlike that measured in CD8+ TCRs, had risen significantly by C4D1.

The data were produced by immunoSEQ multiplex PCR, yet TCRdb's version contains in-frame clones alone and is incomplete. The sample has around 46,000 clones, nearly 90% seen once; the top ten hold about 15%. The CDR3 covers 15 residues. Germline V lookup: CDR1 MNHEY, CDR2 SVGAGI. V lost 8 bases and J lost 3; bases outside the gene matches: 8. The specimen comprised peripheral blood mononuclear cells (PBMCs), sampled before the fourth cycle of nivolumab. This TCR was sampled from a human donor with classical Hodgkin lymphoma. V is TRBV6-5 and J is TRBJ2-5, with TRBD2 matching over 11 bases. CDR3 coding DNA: TGTGCCAGCGGAGCGTCGGGACTAGCGGAAGAGACCCAGTACTTC. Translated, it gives CASGASGLAEETQYF.